The present T cell receptor beta chain was sequenced within a study of cytomegalovirus exposure and HLA in healthy donors (dated by TCRdb to the late 2010s). About the full investigation: In an earlier analysis of around 540 of the donors, 250 to 300 Gb of sequence data and 90 million to 120 million unique TCR beta sequences from about 180 million T cells were reported. An early release covering roughly 600 HLA-typed donors comprised approximately 290 gigabases of sequencing data and tens of millions of unique TCR sequences. Of the roughly 400 genotyped donors, less than 90% were placed in the genetic ancestry cluster associated with self-reported Caucasian donors. The study aimed to test whether signatures of past pathogen exposure could be identified by cataloging public T cell receptors. The study profiled the T cell repertoires of 500 to 800 subjects by immunosequencing and related them to cytomegalovirus serostatus. Besides the first cohort of roughly 660 subjects, a separate validation cohort made up of roughly 120 different subjects was used. The study combined high-throughput TCR immunosequencing, statistical association of individual TCRs with disease status, and machine learning to predict cytomegalovirus infection status. In a later analysis, previously published TCR beta repertoires from several hundred donors were re-analyzed and high-resolution HLA genotyping was added so that TCR occurrence patterns could be studied. The later analysis used no new phenotypic data to find candidate immune exposures, relying instead on TCR beta sequences and their occurrence across donors. An earlier analysis of about 620 of the donors applied high-throughput TCR beta sequencing to assess whether each TCR beta V gene segment acted as functional or pseudogenic. Donor age, sex, ethnicity and CMV serostatus were compiled together with the repertoire data. A later genetic analysis used genome-wide SNP genotypes for about three fifths of the 666 donors, treating that subset as a discovery cohort. Every repertoire in the discovery cohort had been generated on one and the same sequencing platform. Both class I and class II loci were covered by HLA typing, at four-digit resolution. Typing coverage differed by locus: A, B, C, DRB1 and DQB1 were typed in about 629-630 donors, DQA1 in about 500, DPA1 in some 600, and DPB1 in 472. Roughly five DR-DQ haplotypes were handled as single units for association and clustering, since linkage in the cohort was strong. Among around 400 genotyped donors of the cohort, an average of about 240,000 unique TCR beta nucleotide sequences were sequenced per donor, 15% to 20% of them non-productive.

Paper-wide results and their limitations: Presence/absence analyses assumed roughly uniform sequencing depth across donors, an assumption that may not hold. In a later analysis, around 17,000 TCR beta sequences were associated with specific HLA alleles at a false discovery rate of 0.05. Linkage disequilibrium might explain the correlated functional status among segregating V segments, but an unknown experimental factor could not be excluded. A further reported finding was that TCR beta sequences accurately predicted the HLA-A and HLA-B alleles for most subjects in the first cohort. The only immune exposure information available for the cohort was CMV serostatus. Fewer than 20 rarely observed V segments, including chromosome 9 orphons, were excluded from the earlier analysis of several hundred of the donors because counts were too low. The cohort was sequenced for TCR beta chains only, and without alpha or paired-chain data the features that could be detected were limited. A few of the identified cytomegalovirus-associated TCR beta chains were confirmed in vitro to be specific for cytomegalovirus antigens. Several of the top co-occurrence clusters appeared to be linked to parvovirus B19, influenza, CMV and Epstein-Barr virus, according to a later analysis. In a later analysis, the rate of TCR association differed among HLA loci, with DRB1 alleles having the most associated TCRs and HLA-C alleles having the fewest. The study listed 164 TCR beta chains as associated with cytomegalovirus. Some IMGT-functional V segments, including TRBV6-2 and TRBV6-3, could not be told apart with the 87-base-pair reads, so those segments were excluded. The authors suggested that the approach could potentially be extended to other disease states and immunological phenotypes. A later genetic analysis reported fewer N-insertions in productive TCRs among donors in an Asian-associated ancestry cluster than the approximately 670-donor mean. HLA typing was unavailable for some donors at each locus, so association tests used only the typed subset. A later analysis found that HLA-associated TCR beta chains were more clonally expanded and had lower generation probabilities than equally common non-associated chains. Most TCR sequences were observed very rarely across donors, whereas some public TCRs were present in many individuals. In a later analysis, most CMV-associated TCR beta chains were found to appear HLA-restricted, with HLA associations seemingly driven largely by CMV exposure. An association between a missense DCLRE1C variant and V-gene and J-gene trimming of TCR beta chains was found in a later genetic analysis and replicated in an independent cohort. A cluster of highly shared sequence variants was judged likely to be a technical artifact of the sequencing pipeline. Assigning TCR associations to individual alleles was difficult when HLA alleles, especially DR and DQ, strongly co-occurred. Broadly in line with IMGT annotations, most TCR beta V segments showed up in productive rearrangements about 87% or about 30% of the time in an earlier analysis of around 600 of the donors. The classifier was reported to diagnose cytomegalovirus status with high specificity and sensitivity in both the original cohort and the validation cohort.

At the junction V is shortened by 6 bases and J by 2 bases, with 10 bases in between. Based on the germline V gene, the CDR1 and CDR2 sequences are SNHLY and FYNNEI. Inclusive of the bounding cysteine and phenylalanine, the CDR3 is 13 residues long. Only the CDR3 part of the read is kept: 39 bases, read in frame from the first base. The cohort consisted of some 670 healthy bone marrow donors. Cohort members were all nominally healthy when sampled, although unrecorded immune exposures were likely present. The donor tested CMV seropositive, placing the donor among the 290 or so seropositive members of the cohort. Each donor provided a peripheral blood sample, and peripheral blood mononuclear cells were used for TCR beta sequencing. The Qiagen DNeasy Blood Extraction Kit was used to extract genomic DNA from the blood cell samples. This clone was found many times. The antigen it binds to is not known. No much larger clone is present one base from it, and per-base qualities are unavailable.

The library was built by means of the immunoSEQ multiplex PCR assay. For the multiplex PCR, a mixture combining 60 forward primers for TCR Vbeta segments and 13 reverse primers for TCR Jbeta segments was used. A multiplex PCR assay on genomic DNA amplified the CDR3 region of rearranged TCR beta genes. The Illumina HiSeq System was used to sequence the amplified TCR beta libraries as 87-base-pair reads. The source study handled its data this way. A later analysis tallied around 82 million unique TCR beta chains across the 700 or so repertoires, and some 12 million of those chains were shared by two or more donors. Raw reads were error-corrected and collapsed into unique sequences by a nearest-neighbor algorithm in which closely related sequences were merged to remove PCR and sequencing errors. V, D and J gene segments were assigned by aligning CDR3 sequences to IMGT reference sequences. For a sequence to be retained, a match of at least six nucleotides to both a V gene segment and a J gene segment was required. A rearrangement was called productive if the CDR3 had no stop codons and remained in frame with V and J, and every other rearrangement was called non-productive. CDR3 was defined according to IMGT convention as the region running from the second conserved V-encoded cysteine to the conserved J-encoded phenylalanine. Sequences without an unambiguous match to a single V gene segment were excluded from the earlier analysis of 500 to 700 of the donors. In an earlier analysis of approximately 560 of the donors, a V segment was called functional when productive rearrangements were above 56.7%, and segregating when the standard deviation between donors exceeded 5%. A statistical classification framework was built for diagnosing cytomegalovirus status from the catalog of TCR beta chain sequences. In a later analysis, TCR nucleotide sequences were compared against IMGT/GENE-DB human TR gene sequences so that V and J genes could be assigned. A later analysis assigned CDR3 sequences and most-parsimonious VDJ recombination scenarios with the TCRdist pipeline. In a later analysis, each TCR beta chain was defined by its CDR3 amino acid sequence together with its V-gene family, and reads without a unique V-gene family were excluded. To address suspected cross-contamination and a sequencing artifact, a later analysis removed a few hundred highly shared, low-generation-probability nucleotide sequences. In a later analysis, a clonal expansion index for each public chain was calculated from normalized within-repertoire ranks of inferred template counts. Generation probabilities in a later analysis came from a VDJ recombination model fitted to out-of-frame rearrangements, and those results were checked against IGoR. Hypergeometric tests were used in a later analysis to score TCR-TCR, TCR-HLA and TCR-CMV co-occurrence, with a repertoire-size bias correction applied to the TCR pairs. To estimate false discovery rates, a later analysis permuted the HLA or CMV assignments 20 times. In a later analysis, co-occurring TCRs were grouped using DBSCAN, and TCRdist sequence similarity was added for clustering within HLA-allele-positive subsets. Repertoires with fewer than 30,000 or more than 120,000 public chains were left out of co-occurrence clustering, as were four to six repertoires with anomalous nucleotide sharing. TCRdb limited this immuneACCESS table to in-frame rearrangements with V and J called. A share of clones is missing; checked studies link under half to unresolved V genes, and the rest is unexplained. D and trimming were read from the DNA, whereas the V and J calls and clone size are those reported in that table. For this sample the table gives some 120,000 clones, of which roughly 18% were detected only once. The ten largest clones take up approximately 2.9% of the sample.

The clonotype was recovered from a female donor in good health and CMV-seropositive. The chain is encoded by TRBV2 joined to TRBJ1-1; a weak D assignment points to TRBD1 (6 bases agree). The sequencing sample was made of PBMCs. The DNA sequence is given as TGTGCCAGCAGAGGACAGCTCAACACTGAAGCTTTCTTT. Its protein product is CASRGQLNTEAFF.